This T cell receptor (beta chain) is drawn from a study of blood T cell repertoires in COVID-19. Overall study context: Samples came from the United States, Italy and Spain, spanning acute and convalescent COVID-19.

After removal of 5 bases from V and 8 bases from J, the junction contained 15 bases not matched to a gene. Germline CDR1 MDHEN, CDR2 SYDVKM. The length of the CDR3 is 16 residues. Generated by immunoSEQ multiplex PCR, the TCRdb table keeps only in-frame clones and is missing some. The sample yields under 200,000 clones, approximately 83% seen once. The chain is built from TRBV28 and TRBJ1-2; 9 bases are a match to TRBD1. The TCR sequence derives from a human donor in a cohort sampled during active COVID-19. Sample: peripheral blood. CDR3 coding DNA: TGTGCCAGCAGTCCCCCCCGGACAGGGGATATATTGGGCTACACCTTC. It codes for CASSPPRTGDILGYTF.